This TCR beta chain was retrieved from a study of technical replicates of blood from a few donors. Assay used: immunoSEQ multiplex PCR; TCRdb lists only in-frame clones, some missing. The profile shows some 74,000 clones, 95% to 97% of them singletons. V was pared by 0 bases and J by 4 bases, with 12 bases of the junction left unmatched. The CDR3 runs to 17 residues. The germline CDR1 and CDR2 sequences are MNHNS and SASEGT. The specimen was T cells isolated from PBMCs. The sequence derives from a human donor in good health. The chain carries TRBV6-1 and TRBJ2-7; 7 positions agree with TRBD1. CDR3 nucleotide sequence: TGTGCCAGCAGTGAAGCCACCACCCAGACAGGGTGGTACGAGCAGTACTTC. Translation: CASSEATTQTGWYEQYF.